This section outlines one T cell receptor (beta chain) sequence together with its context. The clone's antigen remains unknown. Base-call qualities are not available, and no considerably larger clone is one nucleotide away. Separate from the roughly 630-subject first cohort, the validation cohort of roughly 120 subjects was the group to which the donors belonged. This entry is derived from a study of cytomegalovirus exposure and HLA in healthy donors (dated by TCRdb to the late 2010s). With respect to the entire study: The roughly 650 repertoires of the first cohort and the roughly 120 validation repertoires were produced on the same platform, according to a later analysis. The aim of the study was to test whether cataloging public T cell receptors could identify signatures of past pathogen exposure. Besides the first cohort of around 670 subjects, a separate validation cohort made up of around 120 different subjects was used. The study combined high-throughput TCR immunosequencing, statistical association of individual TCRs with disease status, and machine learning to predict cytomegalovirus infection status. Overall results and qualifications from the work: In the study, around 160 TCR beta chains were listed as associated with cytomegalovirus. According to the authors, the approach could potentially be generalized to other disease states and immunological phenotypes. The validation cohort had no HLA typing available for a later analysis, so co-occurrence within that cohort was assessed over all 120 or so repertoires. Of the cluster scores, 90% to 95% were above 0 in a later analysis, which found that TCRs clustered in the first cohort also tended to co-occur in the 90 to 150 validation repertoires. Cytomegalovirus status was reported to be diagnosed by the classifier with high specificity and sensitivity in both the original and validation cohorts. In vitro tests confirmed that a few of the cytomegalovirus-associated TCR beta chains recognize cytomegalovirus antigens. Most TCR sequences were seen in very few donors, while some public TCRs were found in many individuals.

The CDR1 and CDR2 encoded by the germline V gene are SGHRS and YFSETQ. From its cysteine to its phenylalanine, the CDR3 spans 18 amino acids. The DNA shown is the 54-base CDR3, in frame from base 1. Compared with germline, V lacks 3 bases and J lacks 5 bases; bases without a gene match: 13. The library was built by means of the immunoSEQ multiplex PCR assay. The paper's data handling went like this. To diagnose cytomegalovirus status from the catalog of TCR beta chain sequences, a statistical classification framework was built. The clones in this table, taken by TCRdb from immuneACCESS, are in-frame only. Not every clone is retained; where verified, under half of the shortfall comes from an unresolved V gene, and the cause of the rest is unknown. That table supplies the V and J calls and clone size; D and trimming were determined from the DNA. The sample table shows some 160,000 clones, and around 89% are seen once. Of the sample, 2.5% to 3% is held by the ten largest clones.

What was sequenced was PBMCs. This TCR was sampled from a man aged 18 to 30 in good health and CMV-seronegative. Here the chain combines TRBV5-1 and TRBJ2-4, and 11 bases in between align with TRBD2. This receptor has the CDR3 CASSYAGTSGQGENIQYF. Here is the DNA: TGCGCCAGCAGCTATGCCGGGACTAGCGGACAAGGGGAAAACATTCAGTACTTC.